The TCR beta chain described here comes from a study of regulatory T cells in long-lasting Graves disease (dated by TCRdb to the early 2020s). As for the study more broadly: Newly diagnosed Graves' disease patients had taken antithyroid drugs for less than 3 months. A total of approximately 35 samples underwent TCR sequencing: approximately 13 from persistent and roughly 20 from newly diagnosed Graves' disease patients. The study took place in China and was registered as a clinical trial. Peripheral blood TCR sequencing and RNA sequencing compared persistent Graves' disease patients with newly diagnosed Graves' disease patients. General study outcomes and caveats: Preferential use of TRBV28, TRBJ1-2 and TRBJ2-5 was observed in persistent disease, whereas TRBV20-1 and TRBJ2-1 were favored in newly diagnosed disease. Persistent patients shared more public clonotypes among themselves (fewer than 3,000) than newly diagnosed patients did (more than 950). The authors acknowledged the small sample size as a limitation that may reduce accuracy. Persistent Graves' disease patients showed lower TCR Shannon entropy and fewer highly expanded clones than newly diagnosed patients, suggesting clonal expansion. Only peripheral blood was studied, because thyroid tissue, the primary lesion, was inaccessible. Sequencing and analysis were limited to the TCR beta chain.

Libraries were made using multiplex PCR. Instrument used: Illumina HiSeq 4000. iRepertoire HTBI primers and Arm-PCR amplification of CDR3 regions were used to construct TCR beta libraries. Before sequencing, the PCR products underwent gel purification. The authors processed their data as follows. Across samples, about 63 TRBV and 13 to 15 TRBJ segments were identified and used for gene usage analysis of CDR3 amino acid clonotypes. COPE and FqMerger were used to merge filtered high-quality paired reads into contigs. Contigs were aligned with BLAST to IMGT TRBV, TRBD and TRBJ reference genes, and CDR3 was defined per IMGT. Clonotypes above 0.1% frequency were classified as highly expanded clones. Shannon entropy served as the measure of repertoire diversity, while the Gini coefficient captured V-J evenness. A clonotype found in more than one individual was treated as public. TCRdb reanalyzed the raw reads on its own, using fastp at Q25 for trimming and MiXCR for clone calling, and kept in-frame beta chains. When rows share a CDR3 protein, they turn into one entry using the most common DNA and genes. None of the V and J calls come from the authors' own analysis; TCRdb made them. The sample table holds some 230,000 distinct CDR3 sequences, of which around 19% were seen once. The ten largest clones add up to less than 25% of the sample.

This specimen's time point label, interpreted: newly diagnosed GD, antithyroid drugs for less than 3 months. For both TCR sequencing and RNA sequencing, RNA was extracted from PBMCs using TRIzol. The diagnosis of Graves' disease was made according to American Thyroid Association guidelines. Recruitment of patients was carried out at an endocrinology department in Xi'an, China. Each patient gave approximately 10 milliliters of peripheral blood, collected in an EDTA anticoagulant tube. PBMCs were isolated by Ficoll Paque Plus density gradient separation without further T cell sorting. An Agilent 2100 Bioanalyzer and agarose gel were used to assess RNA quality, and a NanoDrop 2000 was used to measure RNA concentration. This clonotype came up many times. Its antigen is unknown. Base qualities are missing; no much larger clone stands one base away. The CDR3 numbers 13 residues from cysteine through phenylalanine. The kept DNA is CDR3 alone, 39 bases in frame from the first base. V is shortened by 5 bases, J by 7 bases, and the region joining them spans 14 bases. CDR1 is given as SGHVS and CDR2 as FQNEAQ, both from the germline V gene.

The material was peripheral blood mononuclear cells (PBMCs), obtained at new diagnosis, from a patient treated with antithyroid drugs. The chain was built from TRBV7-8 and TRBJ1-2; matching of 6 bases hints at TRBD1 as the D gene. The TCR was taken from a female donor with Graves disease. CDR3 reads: CASSKGTTAGYTF. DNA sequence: TGTGCCAGCAGCAAAGGGACAACCGCTGGCTACACCTTC.